These 6 T cell receptor beta chains originate from one sample sequenced in a study of blood T cell repertoires in COVID-19. This table comes from immunoSEQ multiplex PCR, and its TCRdb copy is limited to in-frame clones, with some not included. The sample has a few hundred thousand clones; approximately 86% are singletons. Sequenced material: peripheral blood. All receptors come from an older woman with COVID-19, enrolled during active disease.

A word on this clone: The junction and the germline gene differ at one end; a read error may be behind it. The CDR3 is CASSQDWAPAPSEF. The CDR3 bases are TGCGCCAGCAGCCAAGACTGGGCTCCTGCACCCAGTGAGTTC. This chain joins TRBV4-1 and TRBJ2-7; D not resolved. The CDR3 extends over 14 amino acids. Germline V lookup: CDR1 MGHRA, CDR2 YSYEKL.

V and J are TRBV10-3 and TRBJ2-1, with TRBD2 matching 13 bases. The CDR3 is made up of 16 amino acids. Losses at the gene ends were 7 bases for V and 3 bases for J; bases not matched to a gene: 6. Germline CDR1 and CDR2: ENHRY and SYGVKD. CDR3 sequence reads: CAITEGLAGDYNEQFF. The CDR3 coding sequence is TGTGCCATCACTGAAGGACTAGCGGGGGACTACAATGAGCAGTTCTTC.

The chain uses TRBV2 and TRBJ1-1; TRBD1 is a possible D gene (6 bases). Trimming took 6 bases from V and 4 from J, leaving 15 bases between them. The length of the CDR3 is 14 residues. Germline CDR1 reads SNHLY; CDR2 reads FYNNEI. CDR3 loop: CASRSQGYGTEAFF. DNA of the CDR3: TGTGCCAGCAGGAGTCAGGGGTATGGCACTGAAGCTTTCTTT.

This clone was seen more than once but under ten times. The sample holds other DNA sequences that translate to the same CDR3. The chain joins TRBV18 to TRBJ2-5; the D gene is possibly TRBD1 (6 bases). Between the trimmed V and J ends, which lost 3 bases and 2 bases, there was a span of 7 bases. The germline gives CDR1 KGHSH, CDR2 LQKENI. CDR3 length: 13 residues. CDR3 loop: CASSPGTQETQYF. The CDR3 DNA is TGTGCCAGCTCACCGGGGACACAAGAGACCCAGTACTTC.

The rearrangement uses TRBV10-3 and TRBJ2-3; 8 nucleotides agree with TRBD2. This CDR3 has 14 residues. J lost 5 bases, V lost 7 bases, and 8 bases had no gene match. The germline V gene has CDR1 ENHRY and CDR2 SYGVKD. The CDR3 protein is CAIKRGGQEDTQYF. The CDR3 DNA is TGTGCCATCAAACGGGGGGGCCAAGAAGATACGCAGTATTTT.

This clone was observed a handful of times. The chain links TRBV6-5 to TRBJ1-4; 10 bases are a match to TRBD1. Germline V gene data show CDR1 as MNHEY and CDR2 as SVGAGI. This CDR3 is built from 15 residues. Trimming removed 6 bases from V and 5 bases from J; junction bases left unmatched: 6. Here the CDR3 DNA reads TGTGCCAGCAGGTCTCCGGGACAGGGGAATGAAAAACTGTTTTTT. Its protein product is CASRSPGQGNEKLFF.